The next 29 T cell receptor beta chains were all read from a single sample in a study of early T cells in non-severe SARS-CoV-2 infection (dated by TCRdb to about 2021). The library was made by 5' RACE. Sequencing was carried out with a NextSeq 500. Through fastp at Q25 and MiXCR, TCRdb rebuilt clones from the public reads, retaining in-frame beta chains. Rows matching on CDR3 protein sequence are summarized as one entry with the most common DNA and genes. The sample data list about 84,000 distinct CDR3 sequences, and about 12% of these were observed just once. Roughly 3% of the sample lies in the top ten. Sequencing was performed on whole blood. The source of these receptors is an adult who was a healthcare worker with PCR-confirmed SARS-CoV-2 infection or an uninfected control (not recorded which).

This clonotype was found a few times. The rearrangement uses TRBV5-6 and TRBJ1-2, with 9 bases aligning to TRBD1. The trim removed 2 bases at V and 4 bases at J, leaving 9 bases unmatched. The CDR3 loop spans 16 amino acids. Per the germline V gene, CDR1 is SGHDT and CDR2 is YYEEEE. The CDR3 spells CASSFEDRGFSYGYTF. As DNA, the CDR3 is TGTGCCAGCAGCTTCGAGGACAGGGGATTCTCCTATGGCTACACCTTC.

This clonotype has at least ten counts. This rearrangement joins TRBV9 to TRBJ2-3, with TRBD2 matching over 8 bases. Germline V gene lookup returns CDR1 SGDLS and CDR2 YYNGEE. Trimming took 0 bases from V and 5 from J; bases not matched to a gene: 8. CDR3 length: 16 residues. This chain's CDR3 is CASSVEGLAGKDTQYF. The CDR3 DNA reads TGTGCCAGCAGCGTAGAAGGTCTAGCGGGTAAAGATACGCAGTATTTT.

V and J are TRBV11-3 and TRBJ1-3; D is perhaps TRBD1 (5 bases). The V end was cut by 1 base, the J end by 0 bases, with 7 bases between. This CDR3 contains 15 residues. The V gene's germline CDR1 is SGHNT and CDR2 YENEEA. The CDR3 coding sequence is TGTGCCAGCAGCTTAGGTACAGGCTCTGGAAACACCATATATTTT. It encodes CASSLGTGSGNTIYF.

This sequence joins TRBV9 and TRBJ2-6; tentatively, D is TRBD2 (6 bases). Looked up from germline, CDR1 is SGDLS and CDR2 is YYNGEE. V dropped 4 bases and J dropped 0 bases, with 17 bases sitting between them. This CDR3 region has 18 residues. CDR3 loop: CASSPRVEGISGANVLTF. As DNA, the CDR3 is TGTGCCAGCAGCCCCCGGGTGGAGGGAATCTCTGGGGCCAACGTCCTGACTTTC.

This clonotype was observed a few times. The CDR3 DNA sequence: TGTGCCAGCAGACCGACAGGTATTTATGAGCAGTTCTTC. Its translation is CASRPTGIYEQFF. The rearrangement links TRBV12-3 or TRBV12-4 to TRBJ2-1, with D tentatively TRBD1 (6 bases). V dropped 6 bases and J dropped 8 bases, with 14 bases sitting between them. CDR3 length: 13 amino acids.

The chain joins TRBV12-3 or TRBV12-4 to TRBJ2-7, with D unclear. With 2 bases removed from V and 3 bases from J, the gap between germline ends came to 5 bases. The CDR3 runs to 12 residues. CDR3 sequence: CASSLTRYEQYF. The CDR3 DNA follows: TGTGCCAGCAGTTTAACCCGCTACGAGCAGTACTTC.

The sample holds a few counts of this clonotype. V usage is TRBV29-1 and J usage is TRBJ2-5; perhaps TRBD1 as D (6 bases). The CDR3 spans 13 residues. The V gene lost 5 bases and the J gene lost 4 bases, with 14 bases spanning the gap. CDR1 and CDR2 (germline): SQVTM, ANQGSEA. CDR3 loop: CSVNTGSGETQYF. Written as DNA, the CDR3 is TGCAGCGTTAATACAGGGTCGGGAGAGACCCAGTACTTC.

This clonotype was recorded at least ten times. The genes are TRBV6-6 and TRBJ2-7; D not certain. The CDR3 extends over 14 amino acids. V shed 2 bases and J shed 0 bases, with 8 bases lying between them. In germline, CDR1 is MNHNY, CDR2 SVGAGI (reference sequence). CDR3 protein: CASSYLGFSYEQYF. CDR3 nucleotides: TGTGCCAGCAGTTACCTGGGGTTCTCCTACGAGCAGTACTTC.

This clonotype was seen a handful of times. The CDR3 is CASSQAPGAGLYGYTF. The CDR3, as DNA: TGCGCCAGCAGCCAAGCTCCCGGGGCAGGCCTCTATGGCTACACCTTC. The rearrangement uses TRBV4-1 and TRBJ1-2, with D possibly being TRBD1 (5 bases). The CDR3 runs 16 residues. The germline V and J ends were trimmed by 1 base and 4 bases, with 16 bases remaining between them. In germline, CDR1 is MGHRA, CDR2 YSYEKL.

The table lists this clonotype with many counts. CDR3 protein: CATCIPGRTNEKLFF. As DNA, the CDR3 is TGTGCCACCTGCATCCCCGGGAGAACTAATGAAAAACTGTTTTTT. The chain joins TRBV28 to TRBJ1-4; D gene uncertain. Germline CDR1 reads MDHEN; CDR2 reads SYDVKM. V shed 10 bases and J shed 1 base, with 16 bases lying between them. This CDR3 region has 15 residues.

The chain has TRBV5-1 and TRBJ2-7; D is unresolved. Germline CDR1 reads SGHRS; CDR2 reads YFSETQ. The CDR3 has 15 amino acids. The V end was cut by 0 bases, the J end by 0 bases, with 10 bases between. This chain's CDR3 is CASSLGAGNSYEQYF. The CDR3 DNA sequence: TGCGCCAGCAGCTTGGGGGCAGGAAACTCCTACGAGCAGTACTTC.

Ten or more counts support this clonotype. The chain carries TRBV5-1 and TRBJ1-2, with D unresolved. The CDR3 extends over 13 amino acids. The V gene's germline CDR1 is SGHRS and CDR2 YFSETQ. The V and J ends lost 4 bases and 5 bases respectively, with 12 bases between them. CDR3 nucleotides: TGCGCCAGCAGCCCCACGCTTGCGTATGGCTACACCTTC. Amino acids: CASSPTLAYGYTF.

CDR3 in amino acids: CASSPTGVVETQYF. CDR3 coding DNA: TGTGCCAGCAGCCCCACAGGGGTTGTAGAGACCCAGTACTTC. The chain combines TRBV11-2 with TRBJ2-5, with 7 bases aligning to TRBD1. The V gene end was trimmed by 5 bases and the J gene end by 4 bases; junction bases not matched to a gene: 7. The germline V gene encodes CDR1 SGHAT and CDR2 FQNNGV. The CDR3 sequence is 14 residues long.

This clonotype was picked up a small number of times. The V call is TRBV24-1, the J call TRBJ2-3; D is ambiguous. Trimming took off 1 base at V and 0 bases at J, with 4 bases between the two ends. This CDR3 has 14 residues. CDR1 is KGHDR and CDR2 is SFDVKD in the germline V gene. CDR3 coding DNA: TGTGCCACCAGTGATTTTCGGAGCACAGATACGCAGTATTTT. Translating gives CATSDFRSTDTQYF.

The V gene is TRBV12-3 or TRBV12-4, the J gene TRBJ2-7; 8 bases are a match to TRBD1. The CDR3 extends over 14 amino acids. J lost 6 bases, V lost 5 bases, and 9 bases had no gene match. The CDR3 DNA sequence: TGTGCCAGCAGTCCCGGACAGGGCCGCGGCGAGCAGTACTTC. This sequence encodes CASSPGQGRGEQYF.

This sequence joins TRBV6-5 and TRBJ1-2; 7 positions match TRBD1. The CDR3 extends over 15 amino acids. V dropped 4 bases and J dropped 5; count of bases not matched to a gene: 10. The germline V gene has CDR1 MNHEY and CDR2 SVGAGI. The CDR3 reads CASSSARQGDYGYTF. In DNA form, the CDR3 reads TGTGCCAGCAGTTCCGCTCGACAGGGAGATTATGGCTACACCTTC.

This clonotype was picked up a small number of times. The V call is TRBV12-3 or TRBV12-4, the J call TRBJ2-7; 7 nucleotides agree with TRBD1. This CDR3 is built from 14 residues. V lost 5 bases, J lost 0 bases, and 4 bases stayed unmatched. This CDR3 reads CASSPTGSSYEQYF. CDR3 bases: TGTGCCAGCAGTCCGACAGGGAGCTCCTACGAGCAGTACTTC.

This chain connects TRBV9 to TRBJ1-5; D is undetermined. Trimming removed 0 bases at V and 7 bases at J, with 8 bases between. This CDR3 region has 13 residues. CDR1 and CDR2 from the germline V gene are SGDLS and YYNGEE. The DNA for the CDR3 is TGTGCCAGCAGCGTAGACCTTGGGCAGCCCCAGCATTTT. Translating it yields CASSVDLGQPQHF.

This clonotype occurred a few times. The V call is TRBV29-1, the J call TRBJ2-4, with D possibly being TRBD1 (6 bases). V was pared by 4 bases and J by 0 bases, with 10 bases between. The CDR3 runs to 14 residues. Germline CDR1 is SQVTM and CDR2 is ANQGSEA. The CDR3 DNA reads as TGCAGCGTTGCAGGGGACCTAGCCAAAAACATTCAGTACTTC. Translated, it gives CSVAGDLAKNIQYF.

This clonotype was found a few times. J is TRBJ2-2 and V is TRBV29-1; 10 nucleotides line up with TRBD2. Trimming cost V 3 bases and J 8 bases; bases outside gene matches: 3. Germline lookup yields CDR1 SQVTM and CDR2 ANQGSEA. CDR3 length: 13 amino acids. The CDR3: CSVEVGLAGELFF. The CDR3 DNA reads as TGCAGCGTTGAGGTGGGACTAGCGGGGGAGCTGTTTTTT.

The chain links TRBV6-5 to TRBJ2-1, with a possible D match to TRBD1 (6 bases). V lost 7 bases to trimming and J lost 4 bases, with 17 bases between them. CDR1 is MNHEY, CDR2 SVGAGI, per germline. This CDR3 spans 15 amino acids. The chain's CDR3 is CASTLTGTPYNEQFF. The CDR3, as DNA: TGTGCCAGCACCCTTACCGGGACACCATACAATGAGCAGTTCTTC.

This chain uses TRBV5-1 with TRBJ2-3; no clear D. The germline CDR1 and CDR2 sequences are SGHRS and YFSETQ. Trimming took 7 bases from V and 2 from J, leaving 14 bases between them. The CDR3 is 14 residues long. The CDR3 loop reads CASRAKQNTDTQYF. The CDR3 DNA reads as TGCGCCAGCCGTGCCAAGCAGAACACAGATACGCAGTATTTT. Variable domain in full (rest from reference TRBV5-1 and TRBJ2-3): KAGVTQTPRYLIKTRGQQVTLSCSPISGHRSVSWYQQTPGQGLQFLFEYFSETQRNKGNFPGRFSGRQFSNSRSEMNVSTLELGDSALYLCASRAKQNTDTQYFGPGTRLTVL.

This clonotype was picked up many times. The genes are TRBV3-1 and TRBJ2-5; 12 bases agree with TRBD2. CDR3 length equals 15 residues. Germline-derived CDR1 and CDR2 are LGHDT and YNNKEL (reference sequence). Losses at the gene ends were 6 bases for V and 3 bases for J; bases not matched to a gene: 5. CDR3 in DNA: TGTGCCAGCAGACTTCTAGCGGGAGGGGAAGAGACCCAGTACTTC. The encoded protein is CASRLLAGGEETQYF.

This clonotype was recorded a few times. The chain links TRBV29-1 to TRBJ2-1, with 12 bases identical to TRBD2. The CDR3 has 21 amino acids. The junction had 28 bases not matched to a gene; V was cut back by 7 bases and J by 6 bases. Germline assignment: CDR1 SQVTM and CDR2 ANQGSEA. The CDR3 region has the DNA TGCAGCGCCCTCGAATTTCCGAGGGCTAGCGGGAGGGCCAACAATGGCAATGAGCAGTTCTTC. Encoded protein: CSALEFPRASGRANNGNEQFF.

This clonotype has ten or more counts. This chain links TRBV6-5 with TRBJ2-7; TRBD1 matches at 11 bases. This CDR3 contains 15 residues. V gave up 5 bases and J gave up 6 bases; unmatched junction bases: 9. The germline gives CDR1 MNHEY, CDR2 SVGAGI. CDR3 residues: CASSRNGDRGGEQYF. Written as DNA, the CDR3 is TGTGCCAGCAGTCGAAACGGGGACAGGGGGGGCGAGCAGTACTTC.

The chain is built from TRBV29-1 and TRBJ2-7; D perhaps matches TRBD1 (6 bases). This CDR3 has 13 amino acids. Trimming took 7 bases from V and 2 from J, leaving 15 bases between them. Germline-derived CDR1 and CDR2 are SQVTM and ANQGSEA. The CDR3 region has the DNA TGCAGCGCATTCAGGACAGAAACCTACGAGCAGTACTTC. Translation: CSAFRTETYEQYF.

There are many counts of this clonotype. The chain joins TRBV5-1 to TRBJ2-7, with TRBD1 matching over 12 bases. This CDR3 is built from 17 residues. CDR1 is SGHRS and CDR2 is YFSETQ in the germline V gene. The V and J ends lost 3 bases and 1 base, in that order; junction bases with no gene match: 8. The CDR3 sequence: CASSYSPGQGASYEQYF. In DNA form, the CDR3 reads TGCGCCAGCAGCTACTCACCGGGACAGGGGGCATCCTACGAGCAGTACTTC.

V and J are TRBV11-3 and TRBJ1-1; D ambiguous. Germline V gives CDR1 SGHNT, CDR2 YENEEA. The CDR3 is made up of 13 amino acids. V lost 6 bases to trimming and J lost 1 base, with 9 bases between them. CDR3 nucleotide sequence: TGTGCCAGCAGTTTCGGTACGAACACTGAAGCTTTCTTT. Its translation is CASSFGTNTEAFF.

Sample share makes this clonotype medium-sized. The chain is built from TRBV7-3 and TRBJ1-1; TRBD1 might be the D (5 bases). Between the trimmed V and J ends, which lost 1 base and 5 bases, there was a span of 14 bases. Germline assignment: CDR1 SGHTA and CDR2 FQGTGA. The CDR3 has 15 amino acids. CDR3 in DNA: TGTGCCAGCAGCTTAATGGGGGGAATGTGGACTGAAGCTTTCTTT. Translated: CASSLMGGMWTEAFF.